This entry is about one T cell receptor beta chain. This clone was recorded only once. This receptor's antigen is unknown. Base qualities are missing; no much larger clone stands one base away. Using the deep immunoSEQ assay, multiplex PCR amplified TCR CDR3 regions from genomic DNA. For each cell subset, the extracted genomic DNA was distributed evenly across all wells of several immunoSEQ 96-well plates, and each plate served as one replicate. For sorted subsets, each replicate PCR was loaded with 200 ng genomic DNA, equivalent to 30,000 or so T cell genomes. The purified libraries were quantified using a Qubit 3.0 fluorometer, sized with a Bioanalyzer 2100, and then quantified again using the KAPA Library Quantification kit. Each immunoSEQ 96-well plate was sequenced on its own single-read 150-cycle Illumina NextSeq 550 flow cell. The authors' pipeline ran thus. The immunoSEQ output contained only junctional sequences without quality scores, so filtering could not match that applied to full-length reads. To assign V/J genes and CDR3, sequences were annotated against IMGT germline references using PyIR, a Python wrapper for IgBLAST v1.9. Reads with weak V/J assignments (E-value above 1e-6), missing CDR3, stop codons, out-of-frame junctions, or ambiguous translated residues were removed. V3J clonotypes were defined by identical inferred V gene, J gene, and CDR3 amino acid sequence. The percentage overlap between two repertoires was calculated by dividing the number of shared unique clonotypes by the size of the smaller repertoire. RTK rarefaction, the Chao1 estimator, and Recon v2.1 estimates of unobserved clonotypes were used to assess repertoire richness. Generation probabilities for all TCRbeta clonotypes obtained by the gDNA method from several donors were computed using OLGA. Drawn from immuneACCESS, this table holds only the in-frame rearrangements with V and J called that TCRdb kept. Clones are partly lost; checked studies trace under half to an unresolved V gene and leave the rest unexplained. That table gives V, J and clone size, and the DNA gave D and trimming. In all, the sample holds about 960,000 clones, and approximately 80% of those were seen once. The ten largest clones take up approximately 1.5% of the sample.

The germline ends are 12 bases apart after V is trimmed by 2 bases and J by 4 bases. Inclusive of the bounding cysteine and phenylalanine, the CDR3 is 15 residues long. Only CDR3 DNA remains: 45 bases, in frame from the first base. The germline V gene yields MDHEN for CDR1 and SYDVKM for CDR2. The source of the sample is a study of shared clonotypes between healthy human individuals (dated by TCRdb to 2018 to 2021). As for the study more broadly: The cohort comprised two women and three men aged 18 to 49 years. The study deeply sequenced blood TCR repertoires of about 5 healthy adults to estimate repertoire size and the extent of clonotype sharing between individuals. For each donor, CD4 naive and CD4 memory were each given three plates, CD8 naive was given two plates, and CD8 memory was given one plate. Different laboratories and diverse techniques were used to prepare libraries and sequence TCR repertoires, to increase sequencing depth and limit assay-specific biases. Each donor's leukapheresis produced roughly between about 0.8 and 10 billion PBMCs. On the study overall, not on this receptor specifically: Larger estimated clonotype richness was generally found for naive subsets than for memory subsets. Around 5.4% of naive CD4, 3.5% of naive CD8, approximately 2% of memory CD4, and 0.4% of memory CD8 clonotypes were shared across several donors. The genetic and exposure-history diversity represented was limited by the small number of donors. Even with the large sequencing depth, rarefaction of the sorted-subset datasets indicated that sequencing was incomplete. Sampling was limited to blood, and TCR repertoires in tissue likely differ from TCR repertoires in blood. Pairwise subsampling led to the expectation that sequencing depth would affect the degree of clonotype sharing among donors. Clonotypes shared by all four sorted-subset donors showed higher generation probabilities than non-shared clonotypes.

Healthy HIV-negative adults with no recently reported acute infections or vaccinations were included as donors. Only Caucasian adults living in Nashville, Tennessee, USA were represented among the donors. CD4+ T cells were enriched by magnetic negative selection; naive cells were then positively selected on CD45RA, and the negative fraction formed the memory subset. After blood collection by leukapheresis, PBMCs were isolated using Ficoll-Histopaque density gradient centrifugation and then cryopreserved in the vapor phase of liquid nitrogen. Analytical flow cytometry was used to check the purity and quantity of every magnetically sorted T cell population. Each sorted fraction had its genomic DNA isolated and then quantified by UV absorbance on a Nanodrop 2000c.

The sample was memory CD4+ T cells sorted from blood. What this sample's cell subset or site label stands for: CD45RA-negative fraction. The chain was built from TRBV28 and TRBJ1-3; a confident D gene designation cannot be given. This TCR was recovered from a man younger than 30 in good health. The CDR3 loop reads CASSLESLGGNTIYF. The DNA sequence follows: TGTGCCAGCAGTTTAGAAAGTCTGGGCGGAAACACCATATATTTT.